These 3 T cell receptor beta chains came from one sample sequenced in a study of blood T cells in healthy people across ages. With a J-beta primer mix and a sample-barcoded 5' primer, a second PCR ran roughly 6 to 11 cycles. MiXCR, applied by TCRdb to the 5' RACE reads, yields one record per CDR3 protein. The sample carries approximately 880,000 distinct CDR3 sequences, about 44% recorded once. The sample was blood. These receptors came from a man under 40 in good health.

The chain recombines TRBV7-2 with TRBJ2-3; no reliable D call. CDR1 and CDR2 (germline): SGHTA, FQGNSA. V was shortened by 5 bases and J by 1 base, with 13 bases between the two germline ends. CDR3 length equals 15 residues. This chain's CDR3 is CASSRATSGTDTQYF. As DNA, the CDR3 is TGTGCCAGCAGCCGGGCCACGTCGGGCACAGATACGCAGTATTTT.

This chain uses TRBV20-1 with TRBJ2-1; 8 bases align to TRBD2. Germline values: CDR1 DFQATT, CDR2 SNEGSKA (reference sequence). The CDR3 extends over 15 amino acids. Trimming removed 0 bases from V and 8 bases from J; junction bases left unmatched: 9. This CDR3 is CSARDVGLGLHEQFF. CDR3 coding DNA: TGCAGTGCTAGAGATGTGGGACTAGGTCTCCATGAGCAGTTCTTC.

The chain has TRBV28 and TRBJ2-1; D may be TRBD2 (6 bases). The CDR3 is made up of 14 amino acids. The V and J ends lost 10 bases and 0 bases respectively, with 13 bases between them. Germline CDR1 reads MDHEN; CDR2 reads SYDVKM. The CDR3 loop reads CATRGSGSYNEQFF. Written as DNA, the CDR3 is TGTGCCACCCGGGGGTCCGGCTCCTACAATGAGCAGTTCTTC.